This paragraph reports one T cell receptor (beta chain). Germline V CDR1 and CDR2: SEHNR, FQNEAQ (reference sequence). The CDR3 consists of 13 residues. V shed 0 bases and J 7 bases; nucleotides not matched to a gene: 2. These data originate in a study of cytomegalovirus exposure and HLA in healthy donors. Vbeta (60) and Jbeta (13) primers were used in the PCR. Sequencing used immunoSEQ multiplex PCR; TCRdb keeps in-frame clones, though not all of them. Of around 85,000 clones in the sample, roughly 80% were seen once. The sequence was obtained from a man aged 50 to 60 in good health and CMV-seropositive. The sample comprised PBMCs. This chain joins TRBV7-9 and TRBJ1-2; 7 nucleotides align to TRBD1. The CDR3 DNA is TGTGCCAGCAGCTTAGCTAGGGACAGTGGCTACACCTTC. The encoded protein is CASSLARDSGYTF.